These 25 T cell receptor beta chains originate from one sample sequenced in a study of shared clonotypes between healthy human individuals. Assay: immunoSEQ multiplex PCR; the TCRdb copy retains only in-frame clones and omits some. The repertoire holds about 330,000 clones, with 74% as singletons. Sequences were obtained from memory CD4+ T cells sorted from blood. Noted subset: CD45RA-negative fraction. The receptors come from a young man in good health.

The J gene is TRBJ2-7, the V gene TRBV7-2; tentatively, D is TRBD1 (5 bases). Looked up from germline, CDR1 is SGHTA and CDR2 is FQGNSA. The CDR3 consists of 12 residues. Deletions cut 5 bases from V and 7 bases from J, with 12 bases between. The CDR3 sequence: CASSPRALEQYF. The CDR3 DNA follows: TGTGCCAGCAGCCCCAGGGCCCTTGAGCAGTACTTC.

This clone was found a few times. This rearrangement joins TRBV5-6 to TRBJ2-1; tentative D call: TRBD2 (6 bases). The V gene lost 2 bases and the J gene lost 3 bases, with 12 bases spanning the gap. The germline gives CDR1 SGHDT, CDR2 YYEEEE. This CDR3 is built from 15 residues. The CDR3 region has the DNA TGTGCCAGCAGCTTACGGGAGCGGTACTACAATGAGCAGTTCTTC. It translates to CASSLRERYYNEQFF.

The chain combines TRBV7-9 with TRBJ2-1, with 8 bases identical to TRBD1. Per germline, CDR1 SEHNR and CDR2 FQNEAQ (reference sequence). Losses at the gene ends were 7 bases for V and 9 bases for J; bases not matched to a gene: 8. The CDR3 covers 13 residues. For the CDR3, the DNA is TGTGCCAGCACCAGGACAGGGTTAAGTGAGCAGTTCTTC. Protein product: CASTRTGLSEQFF.

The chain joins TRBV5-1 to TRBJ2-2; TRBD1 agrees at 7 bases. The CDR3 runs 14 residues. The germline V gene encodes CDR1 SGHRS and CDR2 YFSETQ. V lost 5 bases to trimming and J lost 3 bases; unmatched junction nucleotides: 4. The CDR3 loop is CASRLTGYTGELFF. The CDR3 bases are TGCGCCAGCAGGCTGACAGGGTACACCGGGGAGCTGTTTTTT. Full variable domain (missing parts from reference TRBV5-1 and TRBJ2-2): KAGVTQTPRYLIKTRGQQVTLSCSPISGHRSVSWYQQTPGQGLQFLFEYFSETQRNKGNFPGRFSGRQFSNSRSEMNVSTLELGDSALYLCASRLTGYTGELFFGEGSRLTVL.

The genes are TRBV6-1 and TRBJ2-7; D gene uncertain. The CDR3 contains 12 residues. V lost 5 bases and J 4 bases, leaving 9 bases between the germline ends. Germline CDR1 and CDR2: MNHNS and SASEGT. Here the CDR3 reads CASSLDRYEQYF. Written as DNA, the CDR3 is TGTGCCAGCAGTCTGGACCGATACGAGCAGTACTTC.

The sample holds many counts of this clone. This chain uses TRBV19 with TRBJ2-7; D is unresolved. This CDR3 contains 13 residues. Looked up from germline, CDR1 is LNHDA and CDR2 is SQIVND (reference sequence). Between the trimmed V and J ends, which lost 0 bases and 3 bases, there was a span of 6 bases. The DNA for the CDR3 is TGTGCCAGTAGTATAGAGGGGATCTACGAGCAGTACTTC. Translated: CASSIEGIYEQYF. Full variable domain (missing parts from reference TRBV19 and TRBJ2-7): DGGITQSPKYLFRKEGQNVTLSCEQNLNHDAMYWYRQDPGQGLRLIYYSQIVNDFQKGDIAEGYSVSREKKESFPLTVTSAQKNPTAFYLCASSIEGIYEQYFGPGTRLTVT.

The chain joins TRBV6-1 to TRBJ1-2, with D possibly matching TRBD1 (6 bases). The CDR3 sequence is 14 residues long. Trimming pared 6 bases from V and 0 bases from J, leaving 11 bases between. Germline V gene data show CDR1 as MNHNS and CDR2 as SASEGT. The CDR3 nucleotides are TGTGCCAGCAGCTGGACAGAATCTAACTATGGCTACACCTTC. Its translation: CASSWTESNYGYTF.

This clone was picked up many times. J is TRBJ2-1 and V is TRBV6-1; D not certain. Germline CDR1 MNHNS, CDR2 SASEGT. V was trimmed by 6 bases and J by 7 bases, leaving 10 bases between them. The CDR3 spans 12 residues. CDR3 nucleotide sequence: TGTGCCAGCAGGGGTAGTGGGAATGAGCAGTTCTTC. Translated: CASRGSGNEQFF.

CDR3 sequence (DNA): TGCGCCAGCTCAACGCTAGCGGGGCCGAAGACCCAGTACTTC. Translated, it gives CASSTLAGPKTQYF. The genes are TRBV5-1 and TRBJ2-5; 9 nucleotides agree with TRBD2. CDR3 length: 14 amino acids. Germline assignment: CDR1 SGHRS and CDR2 YFSETQ. The J segment lost 6 bases and the V segment lost 7 bases, leaving 10 bases of the junction unmatched.

The CDR3 here is CASSRSWEAYSNQPQHF. CDR3 sequence (DNA): TGTGCCAGCAGCCGTAGCTGGGAGGCCTATAGCAATCAGCCCCAGCATTTT. The chain recombines TRBV5-6 with TRBJ1-5, with D hard to call. Germline values: CDR1 SGHDT, CDR2 YYEEEE. V was shortened by 4 bases and J by 0 bases, with 17 bases between the two germline ends. The CDR3 has 17 amino acids.

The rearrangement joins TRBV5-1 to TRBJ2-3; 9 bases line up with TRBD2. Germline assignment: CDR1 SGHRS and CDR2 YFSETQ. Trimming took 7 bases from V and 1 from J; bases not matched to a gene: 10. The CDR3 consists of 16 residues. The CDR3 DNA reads TGCGCCAGCTGTCCCATAGCGGGAGTGTGCACAGATACGCAGTATTTT. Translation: CASCPIAGVCTDTQYF.

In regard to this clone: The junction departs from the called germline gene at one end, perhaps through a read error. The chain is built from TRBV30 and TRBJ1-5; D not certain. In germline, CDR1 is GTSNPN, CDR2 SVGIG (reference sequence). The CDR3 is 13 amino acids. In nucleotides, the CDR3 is TGTACCTGGAGGGAGAGACTCGATCAGCCCCAGCATTTT. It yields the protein CTWRERLDQPQHF. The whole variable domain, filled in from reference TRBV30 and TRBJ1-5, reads SQTIHQWPATLVQPVGSPLSLECTVEGTSNPNLYWYRQAAGRGLQLLFYSVGIGQISSEVPQNLSASRPQDRQFILSSKKLLLSDSGFYLCTWRERLDQPQHFGDGTRLSIL.

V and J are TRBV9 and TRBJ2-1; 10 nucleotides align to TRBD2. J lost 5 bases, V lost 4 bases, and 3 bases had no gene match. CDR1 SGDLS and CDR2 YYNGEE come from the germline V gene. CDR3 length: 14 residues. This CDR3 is CASSISGGDNEQFF. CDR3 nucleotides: TGTGCCAGCAGCATCAGCGGGGGGGACAATGAGCAGTTCTTC.

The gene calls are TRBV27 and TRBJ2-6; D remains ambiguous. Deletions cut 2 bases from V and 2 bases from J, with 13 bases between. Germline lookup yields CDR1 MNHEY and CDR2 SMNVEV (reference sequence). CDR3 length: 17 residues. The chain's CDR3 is CASSLIPGLPGANVLTF. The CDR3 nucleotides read TGTGCCAGCAGTTTAATCCCCGGCCTTCCTGGGGCCAACGTCCTGACTTTC.

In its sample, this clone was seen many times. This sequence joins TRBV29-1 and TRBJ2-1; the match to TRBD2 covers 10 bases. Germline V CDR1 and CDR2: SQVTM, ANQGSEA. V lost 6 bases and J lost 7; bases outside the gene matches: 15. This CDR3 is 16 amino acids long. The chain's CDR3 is CSVPPEASGSINEQFF. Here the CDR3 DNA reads TGCAGCGTACCCCCGGAGGCTAGCGGGAGCATAAATGAGCAGTTCTTC.

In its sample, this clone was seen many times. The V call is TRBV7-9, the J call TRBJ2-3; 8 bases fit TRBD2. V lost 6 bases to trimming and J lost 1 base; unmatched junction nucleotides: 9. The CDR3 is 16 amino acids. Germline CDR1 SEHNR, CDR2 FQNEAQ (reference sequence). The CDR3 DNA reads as TGTGCCAGCAGTCCAGGCCCGGGAGGGGGCACAGATACGCAGTATTTT. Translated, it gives CASSPGPGGGTDTQYF.

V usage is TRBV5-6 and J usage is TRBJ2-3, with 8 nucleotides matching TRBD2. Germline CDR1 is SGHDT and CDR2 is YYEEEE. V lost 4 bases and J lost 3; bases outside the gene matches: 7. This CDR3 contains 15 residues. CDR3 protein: CASSQAGDGTDTQYF. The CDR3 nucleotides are TGTGCCAGCAGCCAAGCGGGAGATGGGACAGATACGCAGTATTTT.

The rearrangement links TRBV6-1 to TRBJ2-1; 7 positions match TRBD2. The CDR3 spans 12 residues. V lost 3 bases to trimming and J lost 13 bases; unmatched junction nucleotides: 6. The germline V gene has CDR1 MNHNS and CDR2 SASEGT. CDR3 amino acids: CASSEGRVGQFF. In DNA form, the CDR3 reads TGTGCCAGCAGTGAGGGGAGGGTGGGACAGTTCTTC.

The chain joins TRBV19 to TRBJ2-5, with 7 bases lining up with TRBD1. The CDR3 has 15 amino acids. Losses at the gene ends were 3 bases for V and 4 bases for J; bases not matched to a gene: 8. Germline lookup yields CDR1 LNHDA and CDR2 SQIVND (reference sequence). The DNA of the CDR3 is TGTGCCAGTAGTATCAGGGGGTTGGTTGGAGAGACCCAGTACTTC. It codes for CASSIRGLVGETQYF.

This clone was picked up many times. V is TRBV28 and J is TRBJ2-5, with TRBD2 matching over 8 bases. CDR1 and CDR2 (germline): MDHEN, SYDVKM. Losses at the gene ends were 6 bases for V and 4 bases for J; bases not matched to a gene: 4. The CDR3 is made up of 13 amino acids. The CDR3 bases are TGTGCCAGCAGCGGCGGGAGGCGAGAGACCCAGTACTTC. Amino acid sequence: CASSGGRRETQYF.

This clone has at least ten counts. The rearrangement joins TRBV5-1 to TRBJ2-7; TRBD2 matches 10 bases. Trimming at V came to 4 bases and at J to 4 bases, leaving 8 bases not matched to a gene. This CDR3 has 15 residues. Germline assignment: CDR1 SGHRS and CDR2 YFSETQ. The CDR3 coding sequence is TGCGCCAGCAGCACAGCTAGCGGGAGCGGGTACGAGCAGTACTTC. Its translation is CASSTASGSGYEQYF. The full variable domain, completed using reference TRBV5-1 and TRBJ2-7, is KAGVTQTPRYLIKTRGQQVTLSCSPISGHRSVSWYQQTPGQGLQFLFEYFSETQRNKGNFPGRFSGRQFSNSRSEMNVSTLELGDSALYLCASSTASGSGYEQYFGPGTRLTVT.

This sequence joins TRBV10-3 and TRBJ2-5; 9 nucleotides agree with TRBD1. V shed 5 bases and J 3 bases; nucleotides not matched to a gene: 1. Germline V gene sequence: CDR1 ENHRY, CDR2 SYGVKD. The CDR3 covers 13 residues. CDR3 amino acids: CAISRQGEETQYF. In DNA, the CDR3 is TGTGCCATCAGTCGACAGGGGGAAGAGACCCAGTACTTC.

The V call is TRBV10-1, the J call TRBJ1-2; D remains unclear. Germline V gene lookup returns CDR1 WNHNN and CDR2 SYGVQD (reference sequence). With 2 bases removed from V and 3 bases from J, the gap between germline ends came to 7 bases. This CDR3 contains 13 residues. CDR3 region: CASSEQRHYGYTF. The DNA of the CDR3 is TGCGCCAGCAGTGAGCAGAGACACTATGGCTACACCTTC.

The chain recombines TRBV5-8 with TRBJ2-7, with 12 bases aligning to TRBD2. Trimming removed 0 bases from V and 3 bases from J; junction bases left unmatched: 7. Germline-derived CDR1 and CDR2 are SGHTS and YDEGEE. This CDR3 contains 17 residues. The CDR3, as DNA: TGTGCCAGCAGCTTGGTAGGAGGACTAGCGGGGAACTACGAGCAGTACTTC. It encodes CASSLVGGLAGNYEQYF.

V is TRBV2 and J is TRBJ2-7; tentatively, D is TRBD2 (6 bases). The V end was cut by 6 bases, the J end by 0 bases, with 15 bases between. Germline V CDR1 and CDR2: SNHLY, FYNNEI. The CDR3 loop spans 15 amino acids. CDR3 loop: CASRAMGGLSYEQYF. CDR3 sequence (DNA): TGTGCCAGCAGGGCCATGGGGGGACTCTCCTACGAGCAGTACTTC.